This TCR beta chain was retrieved from a study of shared clonotypes between healthy human individuals. At the level of the study: Ranging from 18 to 49 in age, donors were a couple of women and a few men.

Study-wide results and limits: Naive CD4 clonotype sharing across a handful of donors was approximately 5%.

Points on this clone: Antigen unknown.

The CDR3 contains 16 residues. CDR1 and CDR2 from the germline V gene are MNHEY and SMNVEV (reference sequence). Trimming pared 5 bases from V and 7 bases from J, leaving 23 bases between. Only in-frame clones appear in the TCRdb table, and some are missing; sequencing was by immunoSEQ multiplex PCR. Of 2.3 million or so clones listed, over 85% are singletons. The sample consisted of naive CD4+ T cells from PBMCs. Subset described: CD45RA+ positively selected. The TCR was taken from a man younger than 35 in good health. Some clones in this sample may be carry-over from other donors' samples. J is TRBJ1-2 and V is TRBV27, with a tentative D call TRBD1 (6 bases). The CDR3 loop reads CASSINVDRSWLGYTF. The CDR3 coding sequence is TGTGCCAGCAGTATTAACGTCGACAGGTCCTGGCTTGGCTACACCTTC.